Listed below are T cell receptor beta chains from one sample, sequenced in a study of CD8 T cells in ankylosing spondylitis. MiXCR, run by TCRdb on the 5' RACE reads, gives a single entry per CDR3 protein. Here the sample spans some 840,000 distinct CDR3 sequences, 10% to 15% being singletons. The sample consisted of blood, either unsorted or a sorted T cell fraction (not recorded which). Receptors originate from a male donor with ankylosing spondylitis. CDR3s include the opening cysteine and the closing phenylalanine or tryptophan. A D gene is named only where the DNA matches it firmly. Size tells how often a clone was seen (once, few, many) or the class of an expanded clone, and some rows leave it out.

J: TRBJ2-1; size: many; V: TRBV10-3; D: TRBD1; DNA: TGTGCCATCAGTGCGGGACAGGGGATGGGGGAGCAGTTCTTC; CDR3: CAISAGQGMGEQFF
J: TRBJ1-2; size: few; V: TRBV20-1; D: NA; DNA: TGCAGTGCCCCCCCGGGGCGTATCTATGGCTACACCTTC; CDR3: CSAPPGRIYGYTF
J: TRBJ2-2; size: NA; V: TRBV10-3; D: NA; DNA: TGTGCCATCAGTGGCGACAGCGCGAACACCGGGGAGCTGTTTTTT; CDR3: CAISGDSANTGELFF
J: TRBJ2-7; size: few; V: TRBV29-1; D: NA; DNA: TGCAGCGTTCGAAACGGGGTCGAGCAGTACTTC; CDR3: CSVRNGVEQYF
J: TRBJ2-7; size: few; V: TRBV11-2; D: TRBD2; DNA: TGTGCCAGCAGCTTAAATCGGCCAGGACTAGCGGGGCGCTACGAGCAGTACTTC; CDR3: CASSLNRPGLAGRYEQYF
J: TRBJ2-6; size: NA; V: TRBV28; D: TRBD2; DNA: TGTGCCAGCACGGGGGGACCTGGGGCCAACGTCCTGACTTTC; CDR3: CASTGGPGANVLTF
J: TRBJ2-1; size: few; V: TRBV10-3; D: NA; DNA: TGTGCCATTACCCCCGCGGGAAGCTCCTACAATGAGCAGTTCTTC; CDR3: CAITPAGSSYNEQFF
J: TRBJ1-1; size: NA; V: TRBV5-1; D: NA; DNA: TGCGCCAGCAGCTTGGGGGGTAGCGATAACACTGAAGCTTTCTTT; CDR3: CASSLGGSDNTEAFF
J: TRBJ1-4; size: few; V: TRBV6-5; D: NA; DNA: TGTGCCAGCAGTTACGGTTCACAGGTGGGGGAAAAACTGTTTTTT; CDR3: CASSYGSQVGEKLFF
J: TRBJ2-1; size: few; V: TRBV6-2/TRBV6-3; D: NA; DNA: TGTGCCACCCTCCCAGTGCGGGGAACGTACAATGAGCAGTTCTTC; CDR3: CATLPVRGTYNEQFF
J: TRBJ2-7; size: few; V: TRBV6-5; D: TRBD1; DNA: TGTGCCAGCAGTTACCGAGCCGACAGGGCCTACGAGCAGTACTTC; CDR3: CASSYRADRAYEQYF
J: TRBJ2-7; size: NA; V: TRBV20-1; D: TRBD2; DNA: TGCAGTGCTATAGGCGGGAGAAGCTCCTACGAGCAGTACTTC; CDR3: CSAIGGRSSYEQYF
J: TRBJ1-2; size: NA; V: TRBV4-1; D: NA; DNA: TGCGCCAGCAGCCAAGTCGACAGCAGCTATGGCTACACCTTC; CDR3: CASSQVDSSYGYTF
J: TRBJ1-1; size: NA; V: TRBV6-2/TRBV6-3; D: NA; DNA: TGTGCCAGCAGTTACTTCGAGACATCCGGGGAGAACACTGAAGCTTTCTTT; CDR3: CASSYFETSGENTEAFF
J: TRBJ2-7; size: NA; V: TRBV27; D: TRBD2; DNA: TGTGCCAGCAGTCACGGACTAGCTCGCGAGCAGTACTTC; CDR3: CASSHGLAREQYF
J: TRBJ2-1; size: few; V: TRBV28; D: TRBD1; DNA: TGTGCCAGCAGTATCCCGGACAGGGATGGAAGGAAGCAGTTCTTC; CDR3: CASSIPDRDGRKQFF
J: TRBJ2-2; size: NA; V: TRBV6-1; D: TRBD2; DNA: TGTGCCAGCACACAAAGGGTTCTAGCGGGAGTTACCGGGGAGCTGTTTTTT; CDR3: CASTQRVLAGVTGELFF
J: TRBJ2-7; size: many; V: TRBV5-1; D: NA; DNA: TGCGCCAGCAGCTTGGGGGTAGCCTCCTACGAGCAGTACTTC; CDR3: CASSLGVASYEQYF
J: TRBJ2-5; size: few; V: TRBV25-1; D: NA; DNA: TGTGCCAGCAGTGAATCAGCAGGGTACGAAGAGACCCAGTACTTC; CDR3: CASSESAGYEETQYF
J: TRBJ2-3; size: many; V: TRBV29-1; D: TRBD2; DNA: TGCAGCGGGCGGGAGTCTTCCACAGATACGCAGTATTTT; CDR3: CSGRESSTDTQYF
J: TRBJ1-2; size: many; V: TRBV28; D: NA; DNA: TGTGCCAGCAGCTCAGACAGCGACTATGGCTACACCTTC; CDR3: CASSSDSDYGYTF
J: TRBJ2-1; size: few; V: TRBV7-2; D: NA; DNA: TGTGCCAGCAGCTTGACGGGCGGGGATGTCAATGAGCAGTTCTTC; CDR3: CASSLTGGDVNEQFF
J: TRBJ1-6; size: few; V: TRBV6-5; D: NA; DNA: TGTGCCAGCAGTTACTCCGAACAGGACTCCTATAATTCACCCCTCCACTTT; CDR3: CASSYSEQDSYNSPLHF
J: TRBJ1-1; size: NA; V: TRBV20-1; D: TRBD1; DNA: TGCAGTGCTAAACCCTGGACAGGACAATACACTGAAGCTTTCTTT; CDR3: CSAKPWTGQYTEAFF
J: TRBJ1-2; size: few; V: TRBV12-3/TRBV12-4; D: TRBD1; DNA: TGTGCCAGCAGGTCCCGGAGGGGGCTCTACTATGGCTACACCTTC; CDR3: CASRSRRGLYYGYTF
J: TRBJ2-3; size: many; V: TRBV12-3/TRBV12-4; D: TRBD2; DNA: TGTGCCAGCATCGCTAGCGGGAGGGCTTCGGGTACGCAGTATTTT; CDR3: CASIASGRASGTQYF
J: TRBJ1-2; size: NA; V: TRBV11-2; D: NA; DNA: TGTGCCAGCAGCTTACCCGACCTTGTGAGGTCGGGGGACTATGGCTACACCTTC; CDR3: CASSLPDLVRSGDYGYTF
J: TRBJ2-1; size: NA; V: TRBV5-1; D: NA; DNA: TGCGCCAGCAGCTTACTAGTCGGTCAGAAGGAGCAGTTCTTC; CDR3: CASSLLVGQKEQFF
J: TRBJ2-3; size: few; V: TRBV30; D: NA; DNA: TGTGCCTGGAGTCCCCGGACAGATACGCAGTATTTT; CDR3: CAWSPRTDTQYF
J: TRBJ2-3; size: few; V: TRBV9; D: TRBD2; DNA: TGTGCCAGCAGCGTATTAGGACTAGCGGGGGGAGGAACAGATACGCAGTATTTT; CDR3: CASSVLGLAGGGTDTQYF
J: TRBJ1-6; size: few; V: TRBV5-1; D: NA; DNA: TGCGCCAGCAGCCGCCAGTCCGCCGGGCTGTCTAATTCACCCCTCCACTTT; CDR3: CASSRQSAGLSNSPLHF
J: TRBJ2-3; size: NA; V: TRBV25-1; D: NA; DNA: TGTGCCAGCAGTGACAGACTCCTCTACACAGATACGCAGTATTTT; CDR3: CASSDRLLYTDTQYF
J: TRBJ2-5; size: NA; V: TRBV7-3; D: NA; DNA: TGTGCCAGCAGCTTAATAAGACTTCAAGAGACCCAGTACTTC; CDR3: CASSLIRLQETQYF
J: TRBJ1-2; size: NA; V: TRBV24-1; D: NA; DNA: TGTGCCACCAGTGGTAATAGAGGCTACACCTTC; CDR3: CATSGNRGYTF
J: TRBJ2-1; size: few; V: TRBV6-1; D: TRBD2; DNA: TGTGCCAGCAGTGATCCTAGCGGGGGGTCCACCGTGACTTACAATGAGCAGTTCTTC; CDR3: CASSDPSGGSTVTYNEQFF
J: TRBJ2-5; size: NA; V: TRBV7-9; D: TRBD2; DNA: TGTGCCAGCAGCATAGCGGGGGTACAAGAGACCCAGTACTTC; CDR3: CASSIAGVQETQYF
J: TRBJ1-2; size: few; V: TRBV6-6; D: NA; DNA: NA; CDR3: CASRWGQGTFF
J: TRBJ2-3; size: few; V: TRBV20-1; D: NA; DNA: TGCAGTGCTAGAGGCACCCCACGTTTTGATACGCAGTATTTT; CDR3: CSARGTPRFDTQYF
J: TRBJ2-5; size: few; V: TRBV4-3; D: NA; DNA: TGCGCCAGCAGCCAAGAGACGGGGCTGGGTTGGGAGACCCAGTACTTC; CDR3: CASSQETGLGWETQYF
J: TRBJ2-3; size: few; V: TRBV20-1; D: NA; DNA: TGCAGTGCTAGCCGGGGTGTCCCTCGCACAGATACGCAGTATTTT; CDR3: CSASRGVPRTDTQYF
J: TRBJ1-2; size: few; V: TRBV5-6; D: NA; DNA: TGTGCCAGCAGCTTGGGCGCGCTACTAACTATGGACTACACCTTC; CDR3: CASSLGALLTMDYTF
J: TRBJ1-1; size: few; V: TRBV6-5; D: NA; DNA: TGTGCCAGCAGTTATGGCAAGGGGGACACTGAAGCTTTCTTT; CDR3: CASSYGKGDTEAFF
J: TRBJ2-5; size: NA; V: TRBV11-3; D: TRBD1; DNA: TGTGCCAGCAGCTCAGGGGGACACAGTTATGAAGAGACCCAGTACTTC; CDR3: CASSSGGHSYEETQYF
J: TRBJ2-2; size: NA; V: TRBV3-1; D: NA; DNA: TGTGCCAGCAGCCAATTAGCGACCGCGGAGCTGTTTTTT; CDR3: CASSQLATAELFF
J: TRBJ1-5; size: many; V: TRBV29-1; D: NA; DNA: TGCAGCGTCGGGTCCTACAATCAGCCCCAGCATTTT; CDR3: CSVGSYNQPQHF
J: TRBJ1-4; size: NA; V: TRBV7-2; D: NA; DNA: TGTGCCAGCAGCAGTGGCCGAGGATTAAAGACTAATGAAAAACTGTTTTTT; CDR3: CASSSGRGLKTNEKLFF
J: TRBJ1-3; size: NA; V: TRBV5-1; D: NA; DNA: TGCGCCAGCAGCTTGAGTCATCGGGACTTCGGAAACACCATATATTTT; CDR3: CASSLSHRDFGNTIYF
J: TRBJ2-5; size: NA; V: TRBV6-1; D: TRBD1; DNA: TGTGCCAGCAGTCCCCTAAGGGACAGACCTTCGGCAGAGACCCAGTACTTC; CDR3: CASSPLRDRPSAETQYF
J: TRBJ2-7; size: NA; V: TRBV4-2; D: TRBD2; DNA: TGTGCCAGCAGCCAAAGCCTACTAGCGGGTTACGAGCAGTACTTC; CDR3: CASSQSLLAGYEQYF
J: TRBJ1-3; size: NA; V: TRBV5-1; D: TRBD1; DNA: TGCGCCAGCAGCAGATCACAGGGGGACACCATATATTTT; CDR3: CASSRSQGDTIYF
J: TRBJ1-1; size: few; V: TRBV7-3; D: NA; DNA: TGTGCCAGCAGCAGGTCAAGGGGGACTGAAGCTTTCTTT; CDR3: CASSRSRGTEAFF
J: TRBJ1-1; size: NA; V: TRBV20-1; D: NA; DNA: TGCAGTGCTAGAGATGGGAGAGCAGGACCTGAAGCTTTCTTT; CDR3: CSARDGRAGPEAFF
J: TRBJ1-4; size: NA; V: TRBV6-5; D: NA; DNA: TGTGCCAGCAGTTACTCGAGCAGGGACGATGAAAAACTGTTTTTT; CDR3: CASSYSSRDDEKLFF
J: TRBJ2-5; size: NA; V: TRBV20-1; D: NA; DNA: TGCAGTGCTCAGGGTATAGGAGAGACCCAGTACTTC; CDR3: CSAQGIGETQYF